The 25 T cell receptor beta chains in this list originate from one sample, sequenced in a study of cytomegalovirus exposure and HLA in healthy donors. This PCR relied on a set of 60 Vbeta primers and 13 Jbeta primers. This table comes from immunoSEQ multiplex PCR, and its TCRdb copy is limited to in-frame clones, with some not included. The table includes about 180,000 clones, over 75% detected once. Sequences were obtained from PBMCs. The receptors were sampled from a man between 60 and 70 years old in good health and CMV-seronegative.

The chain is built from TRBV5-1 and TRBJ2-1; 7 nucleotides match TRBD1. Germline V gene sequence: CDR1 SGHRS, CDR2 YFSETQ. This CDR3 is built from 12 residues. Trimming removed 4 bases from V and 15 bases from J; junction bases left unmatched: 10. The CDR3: CASSILTGSPFF. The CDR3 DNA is TGCGCCAGCAGCATACTGACAGGGTCTCCGTTCTTC.

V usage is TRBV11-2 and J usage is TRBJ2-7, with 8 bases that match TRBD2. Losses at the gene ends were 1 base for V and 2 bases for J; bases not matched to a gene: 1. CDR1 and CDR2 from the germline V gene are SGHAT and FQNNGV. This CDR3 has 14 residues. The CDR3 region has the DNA TGTGCCAGCAGCTTAGCGGGGGGGCCCTACGAGCAGTACTTC. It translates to CASSLAGGPYEQYF.

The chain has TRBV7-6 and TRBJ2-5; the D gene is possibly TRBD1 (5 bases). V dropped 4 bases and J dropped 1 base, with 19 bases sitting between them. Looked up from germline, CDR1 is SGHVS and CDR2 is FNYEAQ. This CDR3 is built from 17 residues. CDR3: CASSSPDIGRSQETQYF. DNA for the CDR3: TGTGCCAGCAGCTCCCCGGACATCGGGCGATCCCAAGAGACCCAGTACTTC.

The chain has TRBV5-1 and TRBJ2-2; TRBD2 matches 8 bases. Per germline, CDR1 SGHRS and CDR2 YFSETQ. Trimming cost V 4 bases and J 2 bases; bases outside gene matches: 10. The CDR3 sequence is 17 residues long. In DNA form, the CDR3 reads TGCGCCAGCAGCAGGGCGGACGGGGGGGCAAACACCGGGGAGCTGTTTTTT. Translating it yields CASSRADGGANTGELFF.

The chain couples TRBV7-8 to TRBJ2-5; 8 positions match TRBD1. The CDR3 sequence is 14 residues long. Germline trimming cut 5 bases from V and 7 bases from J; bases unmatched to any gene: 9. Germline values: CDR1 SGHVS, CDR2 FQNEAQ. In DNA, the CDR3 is TGTGCCAGCAGCCCGGGGACAACAGGGGGGACCCAGTACTTC. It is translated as CASSPGTTGGTQYF.

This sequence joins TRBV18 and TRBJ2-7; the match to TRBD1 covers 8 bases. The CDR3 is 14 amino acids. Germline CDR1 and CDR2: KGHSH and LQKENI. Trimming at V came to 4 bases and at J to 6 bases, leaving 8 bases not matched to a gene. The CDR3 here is CASSQETGGSEQYF. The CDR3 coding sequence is TGTGCCAGCTCACAAGAAACAGGGGGTAGCGAGCAGTACTTC. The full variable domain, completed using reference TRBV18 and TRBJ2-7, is NAGVMQNPRHLVRRRGQEARLRCSPMKGHSHVYWYRQLPEEGLKFMVYLQKENIIDESGMPKERFSAEFPKEGPSILRIQQVVRGDSAAYFCASSQETGGSEQYFGPGTRLTVT.

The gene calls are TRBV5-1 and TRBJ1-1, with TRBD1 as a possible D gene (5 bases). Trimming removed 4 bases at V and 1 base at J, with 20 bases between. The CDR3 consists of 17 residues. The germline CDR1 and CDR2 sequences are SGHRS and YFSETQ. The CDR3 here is CASSPGGGVARNTEAFF. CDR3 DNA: TGCGCCAGCAGCCCGGGGGGTGGTGTCGCACGGAACACTGAAGCTTTCTTT.

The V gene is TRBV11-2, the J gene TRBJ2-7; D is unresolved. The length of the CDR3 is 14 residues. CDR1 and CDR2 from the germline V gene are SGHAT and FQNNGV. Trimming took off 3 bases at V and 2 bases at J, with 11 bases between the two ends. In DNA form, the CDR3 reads TGTGCCAGCAGCTTGAGTACGGTGGCCTACGAGCAGTACTTC. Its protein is CASSLSTVAYEQYF.

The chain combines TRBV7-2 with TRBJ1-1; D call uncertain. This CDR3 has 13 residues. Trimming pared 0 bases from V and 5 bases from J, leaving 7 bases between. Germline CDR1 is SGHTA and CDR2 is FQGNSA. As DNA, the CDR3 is TGTGCCAGCAGCTTAGCGCGGGAGACTGAAGCTTTCTTT. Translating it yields CASSLARETEAFF.

For the CDR3, the DNA is TGTGCCAGCAGCGTTGACTGGGATCAGCCCCAGCATTTT. It translates to CASSVDWDQPQHF. This chain links TRBV7-2 with TRBJ1-5, with D hard to call. The CDR3 covers 13 residues. CDR1 is SGHTA, CDR2 FQGNSA, per germline. V lost 5 bases, J lost 5 bases, and 10 bases lay in between.

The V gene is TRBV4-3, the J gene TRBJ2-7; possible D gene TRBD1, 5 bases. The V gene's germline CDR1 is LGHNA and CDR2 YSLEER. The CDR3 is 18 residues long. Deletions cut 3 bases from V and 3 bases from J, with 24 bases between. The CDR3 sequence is CASSHKIEGGRVYYEQYF. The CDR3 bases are TGCGCCAGCAGCCACAAAATTGAAGGCGGCAGGGTTTACTACGAGCAGTACTTC.

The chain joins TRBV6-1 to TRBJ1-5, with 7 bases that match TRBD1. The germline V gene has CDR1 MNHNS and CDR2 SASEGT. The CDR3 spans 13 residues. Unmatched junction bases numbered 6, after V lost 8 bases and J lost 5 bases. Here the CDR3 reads CASFGQAYQPQHF. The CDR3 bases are TGTGCCAGCTTTGGACAGGCATATCAGCCCCAGCATTTT.

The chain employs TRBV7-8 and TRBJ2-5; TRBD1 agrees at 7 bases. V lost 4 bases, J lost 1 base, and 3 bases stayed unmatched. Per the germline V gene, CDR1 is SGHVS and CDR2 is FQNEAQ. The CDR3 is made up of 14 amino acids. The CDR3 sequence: CASSWGQIQETQYF. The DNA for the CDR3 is TGTGCCAGCAGCTGGGGACAGATCCAAGAGACCCAGTACTTC.

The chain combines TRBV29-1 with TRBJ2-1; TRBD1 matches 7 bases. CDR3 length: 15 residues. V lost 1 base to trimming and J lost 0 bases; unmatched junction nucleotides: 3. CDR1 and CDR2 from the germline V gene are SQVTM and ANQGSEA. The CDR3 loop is CSVEGDRASYNEQFF. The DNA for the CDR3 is TGCAGCGTTGAAGGCGACAGGGCCTCCTACAATGAGCAGTTCTTC.

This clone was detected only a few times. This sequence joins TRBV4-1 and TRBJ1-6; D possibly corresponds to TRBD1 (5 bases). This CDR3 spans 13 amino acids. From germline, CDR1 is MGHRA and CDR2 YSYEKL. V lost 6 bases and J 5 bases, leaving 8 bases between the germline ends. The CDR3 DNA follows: TGCGCCAGCAGAGACAGAGATAATTCACCCCTCCACTTT. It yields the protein CASRDRDNSPLHF.

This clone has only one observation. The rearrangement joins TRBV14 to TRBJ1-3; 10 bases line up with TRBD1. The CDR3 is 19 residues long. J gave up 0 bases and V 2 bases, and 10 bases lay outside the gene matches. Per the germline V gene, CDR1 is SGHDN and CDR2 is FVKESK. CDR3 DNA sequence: TGTGCCAGCAGCCAACGGGACAGGGGAAAAACTTCCTCTGGAAACACCATATATTTT. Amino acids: CASSQRDRGKTSSGNTIYF.

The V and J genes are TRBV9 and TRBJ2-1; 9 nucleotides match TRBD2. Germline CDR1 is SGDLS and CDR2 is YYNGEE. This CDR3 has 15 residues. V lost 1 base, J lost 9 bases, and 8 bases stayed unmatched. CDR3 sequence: CASSVSPSGVGEQFF. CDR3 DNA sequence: TGTGCCAGCAGCGTATCCCCTAGCGGGGTCGGTGAGCAGTTCTTC.

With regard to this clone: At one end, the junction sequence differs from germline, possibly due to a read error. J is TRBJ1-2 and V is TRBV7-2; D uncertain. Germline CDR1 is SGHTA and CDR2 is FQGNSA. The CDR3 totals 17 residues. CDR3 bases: TGTGCCAGCAGCTTAACTGGCACTAACCAAAATGTAGGTGGCTACCCCTTC. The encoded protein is CASSLTGTNQNVGGYPF.

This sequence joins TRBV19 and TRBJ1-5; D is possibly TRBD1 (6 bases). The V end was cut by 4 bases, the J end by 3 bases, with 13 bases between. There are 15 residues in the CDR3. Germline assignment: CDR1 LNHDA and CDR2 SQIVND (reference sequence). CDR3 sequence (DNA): TGTGCCAGTAGTACTGGGGGGGCGAACAATCAGCCCCAGCATTTT. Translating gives CASSTGGANNQPQHF.

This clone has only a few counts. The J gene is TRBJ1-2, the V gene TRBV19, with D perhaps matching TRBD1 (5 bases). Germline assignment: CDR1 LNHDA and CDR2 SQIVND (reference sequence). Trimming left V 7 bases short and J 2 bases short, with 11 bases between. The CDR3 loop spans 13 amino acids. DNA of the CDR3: TGTGCCAGTACGTACAGGCGAAACTATGGCTACACCTTC. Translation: CASTYRRNYGYTF.

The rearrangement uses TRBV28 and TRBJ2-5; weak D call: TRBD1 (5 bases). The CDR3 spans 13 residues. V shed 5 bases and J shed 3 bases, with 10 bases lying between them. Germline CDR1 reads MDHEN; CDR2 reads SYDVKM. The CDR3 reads CASSLSREETQYF. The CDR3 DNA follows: TGTGCCAGCAGTCTATCCAGGGAAGAGACCCAGTACTTC.

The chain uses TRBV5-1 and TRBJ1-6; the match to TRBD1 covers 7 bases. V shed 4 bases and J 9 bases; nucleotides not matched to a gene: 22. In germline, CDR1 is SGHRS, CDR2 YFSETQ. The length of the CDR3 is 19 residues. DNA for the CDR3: TGCGCCAGCAGCGTATATTTTGGGACAGCTTATTCGGATGCTTCACCCCTCCACTTT. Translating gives CASSVYFGTAYSDASPLHF.

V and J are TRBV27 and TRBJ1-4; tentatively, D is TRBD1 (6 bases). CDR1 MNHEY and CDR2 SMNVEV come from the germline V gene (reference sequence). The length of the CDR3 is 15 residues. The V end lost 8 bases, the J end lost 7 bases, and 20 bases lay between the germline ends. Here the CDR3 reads CASSYGGGRTEKLFF. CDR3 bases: TGTGCCAGCTCATATGGGGGCGGCCGTACTGAAAAACTGTTTTTT.

The CDR3 sequence is CASSLSGGAYNEQFF. Written as DNA, the CDR3 is TGTGCCAGTAGTCTTAGCGGGGGGGCCTACAATGAGCAGTTCTTC. The chain uses TRBV19 and TRBJ2-1, with 11 bases identical to TRBD2. In germline, CDR1 is LNHDA, CDR2 SQIVND (reference sequence). The V and J ends lost 5 bases and 2 bases, in that order; junction bases with no gene match: 2. This CDR3 is built from 15 residues.

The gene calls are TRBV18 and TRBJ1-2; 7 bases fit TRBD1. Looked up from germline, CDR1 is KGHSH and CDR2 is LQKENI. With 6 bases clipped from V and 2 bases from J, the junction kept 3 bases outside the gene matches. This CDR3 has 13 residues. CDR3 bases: TGTGCCAGCTCGGCAGGGGGGAACTATGGCTACACCTTC. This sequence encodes CASSAGGNYGYTF.